This TCR beta chain appears in the sequencing data of a study of T cell repertoires in cytomegalovirus infection. The V gene lost 1 base and the J gene lost 3 bases, with 16 bases spanning the gap. Germline assignment: CDR1 SGHDT and CDR2 YYEEEE. The CDR3 contains 16 residues. With regard to this clonotype: Its antigen remains unidentified.

TCRdb re-derived calls from the reads in MiXCR, one entry per CDR3 protein. The data contain a few hundred thousand distinct CDR3 sequences, approximately 40% of them singletons. This receptor was obtained from a human donor in good health (CMV status not recorded). Some clones in this sample may be carry-over from other donors' samples. The chain combines TRBV5-6 with TRBJ1-1, with no clear D. The specimen comprised cultured PBMCs, sampled from culture after CMV antigen stimulation. The CDR3 sequence is CASSLIKGFLDTEAFF. The CDR3 DNA reads TGTGCCAGCAGCTTGATAAAGGGATTTTTGGACACTGAAGCTTTCTTT.